Below are 28 T cell receptor beta chains sequenced from a single sample in a study of T cell clones after liver transplantation. TCRdb keeps only in-frame clones here, not all; method: immunoSEQ multiplex PCR. This table has 77,000 or so clones, 75% to 90% appearing once. Here the sequenced sample was CD4+ T cells from blood, taken 12 months after liver transplant. These receptors all come from a human patient who received a liver transplant. T cells may partly derive from the graft donor.

V gene TRBV5-1 combines with J gene TRBJ2-7; 12 nucleotides line up with TRBD1. Germline-derived CDR1 and CDR2 are SGHRS and YFSETQ. J gave up 4 bases and V 0 bases, and 8 bases lay outside the gene matches. The CDR3 contains 17 residues. CDR3 loop: CASSLAGTGGSKYEQYF. CDR3 nucleotides: TGCGCCAGCAGCTTGGCAGGGACAGGGGGCTCGAAATACGAGCAGTACTTC.

The CDR3 region has the DNA TGCAGTGCTAGGTTGGACGTTGAGCAGTTCTTC. As protein: CSARLDVEQFF. This chain joins TRBV20-1 and TRBJ2-1; D remains unclear. CDR1 and CDR2 from the germline V gene are DFQATT and SNEGSKA (reference sequence). Trimming removed 3 bases at V and 9 bases at J, with 9 bases between. The CDR3 sequence is 11 residues long.

This clone was recorded at least ten times. The rearrangement joins TRBV30 to TRBJ1-2, with 9 bases matching TRBD1. Germline V CDR1 and CDR2: GTSNPN, SVGIG (reference sequence). With 0 bases clipped from V and 4 bases from J, the junction kept 18 bases outside the gene matches. The length of the CDR3 is 19 residues. The CDR3: CAWSVHGLRTGDIFYGYTF. The CDR3, as DNA: TGTGCCTGGAGTGTACATGGGTTGAGGACAGGGGATATTTTCTATGGCTACACCTTC.

The chain recombines TRBV5-6 with TRBJ2-7; D gene uncertain. The V end lost 0 bases, the J end lost 2 bases, and 12 bases lay between the germline ends. In germline, CDR1 is SGHDT, CDR2 YYEEEE. CDR3 length: 15 residues. CDR3 region: CASSLVAFETYEQYF. The CDR3 nucleotides are TGTGCCAGCAGCTTGGTTGCGTTTGAGACCTACGAGCAGTACTTC. Drawing the rest from reference TRBV5-6 and TRBJ2-7, the complete variable domain is DAGVTQSPTHLIKTRGQQVTLRCSPKSGHDTVSWYQQALGQGPQFIFQYYEEEERQRGNFPDRFSGHQFPNYSSELNVNALLLGDSALYLCASSLVAFETYEQYFGPGTRLTVT.

CDR3 in amino acids: CASSLVGPRDSGNTIYF. Written as DNA, the CDR3 is TGCGCCAGCAGCTTGGTTGGTCCCCGCGACTCTGGAAACACCATATATTTT. V and J are TRBV5-1 and TRBJ1-3; D is uncertain. CDR3 length: 17 amino acids. Germline CDR1 is SGHRS and CDR2 is YFSETQ. The germline V and J ends were trimmed by 0 bases and 0 bases, with 13 bases remaining between them.

This clone was seen only once. V usage is TRBV6-5 and J usage is TRBJ2-1; 7 bases match TRBD2. Trimming took 9 bases from V and 6 from J; bases not matched to a gene: 5. CDR1 and CDR2 from the germline V gene are MNHEY and SVGAGI. This CDR3 contains 12 residues. The CDR3 DNA is TGTGCCAGTCGAACGGGAGGCAATGAGCAGTTCTTC. Translating it yields CASRTGGNEQFF.

The table lists this clone with many counts. The chain recombines TRBV18 with TRBJ2-5; the D call may be TRBD1 or TRBD2 (5 bases each). V was trimmed by 1 base and J by 5 bases, leaving 20 bases between them. The CDR3 is 17 residues long. Per the germline V gene, CDR1 is KGHSH and CDR2 is LQKENI. CDR3 amino acids: CASSPLITEGERETQYF. CDR3 DNA: TGTGCCAGCTCACCACTTATTACGGAAGGGGAGAGGGAGACCCAGTACTTC.

The V call is TRBV6-6, the J call TRBJ1-3, with unresolved D. This CDR3 comprises 12 residues. Trimming removed 5 bases from V and 4 bases from J, with 6 bases in between. Germline CDR1 is MNHNY and CDR2 is SVGAGI (reference sequence). CDR3 amino acids: CASSASGNTIYF. In DNA form, the CDR3 reads TGTGCCAGCAGTGCCTCAGGAAACACCATATATTTT.

In its sample, this clone was seen once. The chain has TRBV28 and TRBJ2-5, with 11 bases matching TRBD1. The CDR3 extends over 14 amino acids. Germline trimming cut 3 bases from V and 7 bases from J; bases unmatched to any gene: 4. Germline V gene data show CDR1 as MDHEN and CDR2 as SYDVKM. This CDR3 is CASSLDRGRGTQYF. DNA of the CDR3: TGTGCCAGCAGTTTGGACAGGGGGCGCGGGACCCAGTACTTC.

This chain uses TRBV27 with TRBJ1-5; D possibly corresponds to TRBD1 (5 bases). CDR1 is MNHEY, CDR2 SMNVEV, per germline (reference sequence). CDR3 length equals 13 residues. V dropped 4 bases and J dropped 5 bases, with 9 bases sitting between them. The CDR3 loop is CASSSGTHQPQHF. For the CDR3, the DNA is TGTGCCAGCAGTTCTGGGACGCATCAGCCCCAGCATTTT.

This clone was seen a few times. This sequence joins TRBV4-1 and TRBJ2-7; 11 bases agree with TRBD2. V was pared by 0 bases and J by 5 bases, with 9 bases of the junction left unmatched. Germline lookup yields CDR1 MGHRA and CDR2 YSYEKL. The CDR3 contains 17 residues. The DNA for the CDR3 is TGCGCCAGCAGCCAAGATCGTCTAGCGGGAGGAGTCCACGAGCAGTACTTC. This translates into CASSQDRLAGGVHEQYF.

J is TRBJ1-5 and V is TRBV7-9; 9 positions agree with TRBD1. CDR1 is SEHNR and CDR2 is FQNEAQ in the germline V gene (reference sequence). After removal of 1 base from V and 6 bases from J, the junction contained 1 base not matched to a gene. CDR3 length equals 14 residues. CDR3 sequence: CASSLGQGGQPQHF. The CDR3 DNA follows: TGTGCCAGCAGCTTAGGACAGGGGGGTCAGCCCCAGCATTTT.

The chain uses TRBV14 and TRBJ2-3; the D gene could be TRBD1 or TRBD2 (5 bases each). The CDR3 consists of 16 residues. Germline loops: CDR1 SGHDN, CDR2 FVKESK. Between the trimmed V and J ends, which lost 1 base and 4 bases, there was a span of 15 bases. CDR3 loop: CASSQGLRSGPDTQYF. In nucleotides, the CDR3 is TGTGCCAGCAGCCAAGGACTACGATCGGGACCAGATACGCAGTATTTT.

The chain links TRBV27 to TRBJ2-3; a weak D match, TRBD1 (6 bases). Germline V gene sequence: CDR1 MNHEY, CDR2 SMNVEV (reference sequence). Trimming took off 4 bases at V and 2 bases at J, with 13 bases between the two ends. The CDR3 has 15 amino acids. The CDR3 sequence: CASSSRDIYTDTQYF. CDR3 bases: TGTGCCAGCAGTTCACGGGACATTTACACAGATACGCAGTATTTT.

Details on this clone: The same CDR3 can be traced to other DNA sequences in this sample. V usage is TRBV7-2 and J usage is TRBJ2-5; D unresolved. CDR3 size: 13 residues. Germline V gives CDR1 SGHTA, CDR2 FQGNSA. Trimming removed 2 bases from V and 5 bases from J, with 9 bases in between. The CDR3 nucleotides read TGTGCCAGCAGCTTAAGCCTAGGGGAGACCCAGTACTTC. It is translated as CASSLSLGETQYF.

This clone has only a few counts. The chain carries TRBV7-9 and TRBJ2-2; D unclear. Per the germline V gene, CDR1 is SEHNR and CDR2 is FQNEAQ (reference sequence). The CDR3 has 19 residues. V lost 5 bases, J lost 1 base, and 23 bases lay in between. The CDR3 nucleotides are TGTGCCAGCAGCCAAAGGGATAACCCCGCGTCCGGGAACACCGGGGAGCTGTTTTTT. Translated: CASSQRDNPASGNTGELFF.

The chain employs TRBV2 and TRBJ2-3, with D hard to call. V was trimmed by 4 bases and J by 1 base, leaving 9 bases between them. The CDR3 is 14 residues long. Germline lookup yields CDR1 SNHLY and CDR2 FYNNEI. CDR3: CASSANFGTDTQYF. Here the CDR3 DNA reads TGTGCCAGCAGTGCAAACTTTGGCACAGATACGCAGTATTTT.

V is TRBV28 and J is TRBJ2-7; 9 positions match TRBD2. V was clipped by 4 bases and J by 1 base; unmatched bases: 5. This CDR3 has 15 residues. CDR1 and CDR2 (germline): MDHEN, SYDVKM. The DNA of the CDR3 is TGTGCCAGCAGTTCCCCTAGCGGGGCTTCCTACGAGCAGTACTTC. Protein product: CASSSPSGASYEQYF.

This clone showed up just once. J is TRBJ2-1 and V is TRBV28; 9 bases align to TRBD2. Looked up from germline, CDR1 is MDHEN and CDR2 is SYDVKM. The CDR3 runs to 15 residues. The J segment lost 15 bases and the V segment lost 2 bases, leaving 14 bases of the junction unmatched. The CDR3 DNA reads TGTGCCAGCAGTTTAGAAGTAGGACTAGCGACCGTAGGGTTCTTC. This gives the protein CASSLEVGLATVGFF.

V is TRBV27 and J is TRBJ1-1, with unresolved D. V was trimmed by 11 bases and J by 9 bases, leaving 7 bases between them. CDR1 is MNHEY, CDR2 SMNVEV, per germline (reference sequence). This CDR3 contains 8 residues. CDR3 in amino acids: CAFNKAFF. Written as DNA, the CDR3 is TGTGCCTTTAATAAAGCTTTCTTT.

This chain uses TRBV7-2 with TRBJ1-5; unclear D gene. CDR3 length equals 17 residues. With 5 bases removed from V and 1 base from J, the gap between germline ends came to 18 bases. Germline-derived CDR1 and CDR2 are SGHTA and FQGNSA. CDR3 DNA: TGTGCCAGCAGCCCCGGCGGTGCCAGTCGGAGCAATCAGCCCCAGCATTTT. Translated, it gives CASSPGGASRSNQPQHF.

Worth noting for this clone: Compared with germline, one end of the junction differs, possibly owing to a read error. The chain is built from TRBV19 and TRBJ1-1, with a weak D call TRBD1 (5 bases). Germline values: CDR1 LNHDA, CDR2 SQIVND (reference sequence). The CDR3 is 11 amino acids. The CDR3 nucleotides are TGTGCCACAACCCCGGGACGGCAGCTGATCTTT. Protein product: CATTPGRQLIF.

Only a few counts were recorded for this clone. The CDR3 sequence: CASSQERGTLKQYF. In DNA, the CDR3 is TGCGCCAGCAGCCAAGAGAGGGGGACGCTTAAGCAGTACTTC. The chain recombines TRBV4-1 with TRBJ2-7, with TRBD1 as a possible D gene (6 bases). Germline CDR1 reads MGHRA; CDR2 reads YSYEKL. The ends were cut back, 0 bases at V and 8 bases at J, with 14 bases in the middle. The CDR3 covers 14 residues.

The chain recombines TRBV19 with TRBJ2-3; D ambiguous. The CDR3 is 11 amino acids. Germline CDR1 LNHDA, CDR2 SQIVND (reference sequence). V lost 7 bases and J 5 bases, leaving 7 bases between the germline ends. CDR3 coding DNA: TGTGCCAGTACGGGCAGAGATACGCAGTATTTT. Amino acid sequence: CASTGRDTQYF.

This chain uses TRBV11-2 with TRBJ2-1, with 7 bases that match TRBD2. V shed 3 bases, J shed 3 bases, and the junction held 5 bases outside the gene matches. Germline CDR1 is SGHAT and CDR2 is FQNNGV. The CDR3 consists of 15 residues. The CDR3 here is CASSLAGTNYNEQFF. As DNA, the CDR3 is TGTGCCAGCAGCTTGGCCGGGACTAACTACAATGAGCAGTTCTTC.

V is TRBV11-2 and J is TRBJ1-1, with 8 positions matching TRBD1. The CDR3 contains 13 residues. The J segment lost 3 bases and the V segment lost 5 bases, leaving 2 bases of the junction unmatched. Germline CDR1 SGHAT, CDR2 FQNNGV. Here the CDR3 reads CASSRQGYTEAFF. CDR3 sequence (DNA): TGTGCCAGCAGCAGACAGGGGTACACTGAAGCTTTCTTT.

The chain joins TRBV6-5 to TRBJ1-1, with D possibly matching TRBD1 (5 bases). The CDR3 length is 10 residues. Trimming took off 8 bases at V and 7 bases at J, with 8 bases between the two ends. Per germline, CDR1 MNHEY and CDR2 SVGAGI. Here the CDR3 DNA reads TGTGCCAGCGGGGGATATGAAGCTTTCTTT. This sequence encodes CASGGYEAFF.

The J gene is TRBJ2-1, the V gene TRBV6-5, with D hard to call. V shed 6 bases and J shed 6 bases, with 9 bases lying between them. This CDR3 is built from 12 residues. Germline V gene lookup returns CDR1 MNHEY and CDR2 SVGAGI. CDR3 DNA sequence: TGTGCCAGCAGACCCCACCTCAATGAGCAGTTCTTC. Translating it yields CASRPHLNEQFF.